The entry below describes one T cell receptor beta chain. These data come from a study of follicular helper T cells after annual influenza vaccination. As for time point: 2015-2016 season, 7 days after influenza vaccination. Generated by immunoSEQ multiplex PCR, the TCRdb table keeps only in-frame clones and is missing some. The sample lists about 6,800 clones; 82% were seen once. There are 14 residues in the CDR3. The V gene's germline CDR1 is GTSNPN and CDR2 SVGIG (reference sequence). Trimming pared 0 bases from V and 3 bases from J, leaving 9 bases between. Sequenced here: CXCR5- memory CD4+ T cells sorted from blood, sampled 7 days after influenza vaccination. The V gene is TRBV30, the J gene TRBJ1-5, with D unresolved. The sequence was obtained from an adult who received the influenza vaccine. CDR3: CAWSVQRFNQPQHF. CDR3 sequence (DNA): TGTGCCTGGAGTGTACAAAGGTTCAATCAGCCCCAGCATTTT.